This T cell receptor (beta chain) was profiled in a study of shared clonotypes between healthy human individuals. Study as a whole: Contributing individuals were a couple of females and a few males aged 18 to 49.

The study's findings and limits: Naive subsets tended to show greater estimated richness than memory subsets.

The assay was immunoSEQ multiplex PCR, and TCRdb's table has in-frame clones only and misses some. Found here are 500,000 or so clones, more than 95% of them singletons; the top ten hold 0.055% to 0.075%. As regards this clone: Antigen: not known.

The CDR3 covers 13 residues. Germline CDR1 MDHEN, CDR2 SYDVKM. V lost 5 bases and J 2 bases, leaving 10 bases between the germline ends. This TCR derives from a woman aged 25 to 39 in good health. The chain employs TRBV28 and TRBJ2-7; D is uncertain. Sequences were obtained from naive CD4+ T cells sorted from blood. Subset denoted: CD45RA+ positively selected. CDR3 in amino acids: CASSTPAAYEQYF. Written as DNA, the CDR3 is TGTGCCAGCAGTACCCCTGCCGCCTACGAGCAGTACTTC.